Below, 3 T cell receptor beta chains from the same sample are listed, as sequenced in a study of cytomegalovirus exposure and HLA in healthy donors. Both 60 Vbeta primers and 13 Jbeta primers went into the PCR. TCRdb's table, derived via immunoSEQ multiplex PCR, lists solely in-frame clones and lacks some. This table holds some 190,000 clones, just under 80% found once. Sequences were obtained from PBMCs. The receptors originated from a woman aged 25 to 39 in good health and CMV-seronegative.

V usage is TRBV12-1 and J usage is TRBJ1-1; the DNA was not compared with TRBD1, the D call given in the table. TRBV12-1 is listed as a pseudogene. The CDR3 runs 9 residues. In DNA, the CDR3 is TGTGCCAGCAGCGCGCCGAGGGGGTTT. Protein: CASSAPRGF.

The chain recombines TRBV27 with TRBJ2-1; the match to TRBD2 covers 10 bases. CDR3 length equals 16 residues. Germline values: CDR1 MNHEY, CDR2 SMNVEV (reference sequence). J lost 5 bases, V lost 6 bases, and 10 bases had no gene match. As DNA, the CDR3 is TGTGCCAGCAGCCCGACTTGGCTAGCGGGGGACAATGAGCAGTTCTTC. It is translated as CASSPTWLAGDNEQFF.

The rearrangement joins TRBV5-1 to TRBJ1-2; possibly TRBD1 for D (5 bases). Germline V gene sequence: CDR1 SGHRS, CDR2 YFSETQ. Trimming cost V 0 bases and J 3 bases, with 12 bases left between them. The CDR3 is made up of 15 amino acids. CDR3 residues: CASSLAGGEDYGYTF. DNA for the CDR3: TGCGCCAGCAGCTTGGCGGGGGGAGAAGACTATGGCTACACCTTC.